These 21 T cell receptor beta chains were all obtained from the same sample, sequenced in a study of cytomegalovirus exposure and HLA in healthy donors (dated by TCRdb to 2016 to 2017). The receptor library was made with the immunoSEQ multiplex PCR assay. What TCRdb holds here is the immuneACCESS table cut down to in-frame rearrangements. Part of the clones is not present; checked against another copy, under half of the missing clones reflect an unresolved V gene, and the others are unexplained. Counted in this sample were 140,000 to 150,000 clones; approximately 90% of them appeared once. The ten largest clones add up to 0.6% to 0.8% of the sample. Sample: PBMCs. The receptor source for this set is a man aged 18 to 29 in good health and CMV-seronegative.

The chain joins TRBV15 to TRBJ2-7, with 7 positions matching TRBD1. This CDR3 contains 13 residues. V lost 3 bases to trimming and J lost 6 bases; unmatched junction nucleotides: 5. Germline V lookup: CDR1 LNHNV, CDR2 YYDKDF (reference sequence). The CDR3, as DNA: TGTGCCACCAGCAGTCTCAGGGGGTCCGAGCAGTACTTC. As protein: CATSSLRGSEQYF.

The chain links TRBV5-6 to TRBJ2-1; D is possibly TRBD1 (6 bases). Germline assignment: CDR1 SGHDT and CDR2 YYEEEE. The CDR3 totals 13 residues. Between the trimmed V and J ends, which lost 4 bases and 7 bases, there was a span of 12 bases. CDR3: CASSKRTANEQFF. DNA for the CDR3: TGTGCCAGCAGCAAAAGGACAGCAAATGAGCAGTTCTTC.

The CDR3 bases are TGCGCCAGCAGCCCCGGGACAGGGAGTTACGAGCAGTACGTC. Translated, it gives CASSPGTGSYEQYV. This sequence joins TRBV5-1 and TRBJ2-7, with 9 bases that match TRBD1. The germline V gene encodes CDR1 SGHRS and CDR2 YFSETQ. Trimming cost V 4 bases and J 4 bases; bases outside gene matches: 6. The CDR3 length is 14 residues.

The rearrangement links TRBV5-1 to TRBJ2-5; D may be TRBD2 (6 bases). The germline CDR1 and CDR2 sequences are SGHRS and YFSETQ. The CDR3 totals 14 residues. Trimming shortened V by 0 bases and J by 4 bases, and 10 bases separated the two germline ends. DNA for the CDR3: TGCGCCAGCAGCTTGGTCGGCGGGGCAGAGACCCAGTACTTC. Protein sequence: CASSLVGGAETQYF. Full variable domain (remainder filled in from reference TRBV5-1 and TRBJ2-5): KAGVTQTPRYLIKTRGQQVTLSCSPISGHRSVSWYQQTPGQGLQFLFEYFSETQRNKGNFPGRFSGRQFSNSRSEMNVSTLELGDSALYLCASSLVGGAETQYFGPGTRLLVL.

The V call is TRBV5-1, the J call TRBJ2-7; D is possibly TRBD1 (6 bases). V was clipped by 1 base and J by 2 bases, with 13 bases between them. This CDR3 is 15 amino acids long. Germline V gene data show CDR1 as SGHRS and CDR2 as YFSETQ. The DNA for the CDR3 is TGCGCCAGCAGCTTGACAGCAGGGGCCCCCTACGAGCAGTACTTC. It yields the protein CASSLTAGAPYEQYF. Complete variable domain (other parts from reference TRBV5-1 and TRBJ2-7): KAGVTQTPRYLIKTRGQQVTLSCSPISGHRSVSWYQQTPGQGLQFLFEYFSETQRNKGNFPGRFSGRQFSNSRSEMNVSTLELGDSALYLCASSLTAGAPYEQYFGPGTRLTVT.

The gene calls are TRBV2 and TRBJ1-4; D gene unclear. V was pared by 6 bases and J by 0 bases, with 14 bases between. Per germline, CDR1 SNHLY and CDR2 FYNNEI. The CDR3 has 16 residues. The CDR3 loop is CASRRHRFATNEKLFF. In DNA form, the CDR3 reads TGTGCCAGCAGGCGACACCGCTTTGCAACTAATGAAAAACTGTTTTTT.

The V and J genes are TRBV5-1 and TRBJ2-7, with a tentative D call TRBD1 (5 bases). Germline V CDR1 and CDR2: SGHRS, YFSETQ. V lost 0 bases to trimming and J lost 4 bases, with 11 bases between them. CDR3 length equals 14 residues. The CDR3 sequence: CASSLGRVGYEQYF. CDR3 coding DNA: TGCGCCAGCAGCTTGGGCAGGGTGGGATACGAGCAGTACTTC.

The chain carries TRBV10-3 and TRBJ2-1; 7 bases are a match to TRBD2. This CDR3 is built from 13 residues. CDR1 is ENHRY, CDR2 SYGVKD, per germline. With V trimmed by 6 bases and J by 10 bases, 9 bases remained unmatched. The CDR3 is CAISEGLPKEQFF. In DNA form, the CDR3 reads TGTGCCATCAGCGAGGGACTACCGAAAGAGCAGTTCTTC.

The V gene is TRBV15, the J gene TRBJ2-7; 9 bases agree with TRBD1. The CDR3 loop spans 15 amino acids. V trimming: 0 bases; J trimming: 3 bases; junction bases outside the gene matches: 3. CDR1 and CDR2 from the germline V gene are LNHNV and YYDKDF (reference sequence). CDR3 nucleotide sequence: TGTGCCACCAGCAGAGAAAGGACAGGGGACTACGAGCAGTACTTC. Protein sequence: CATSRERTGDYEQYF.

This clone was seen only once. The chain is built from TRBV27 and TRBJ1-5; TRBD1 aligns across 10 bases. Germline V gives CDR1 MNHEY, CDR2 SMNVEV (reference sequence). V lost 8 bases to trimming and J lost 1 base; unmatched junction nucleotides: 8. The CDR3 contains 16 residues. CDR3 DNA: TGTGCCAGCGGGACAGGGGTGTTTGGGAGCAATCAGCCCCAGCATTTT. Translating gives CASGTGVFGSNQPQHF.

CDR3 nucleotides: TGTGCCAGCAGCTTGGGACAGGGGAGGGGTGGCTACACCTTC. Protein sequence: CASSLGQGRGGYTF. The V and J genes are TRBV7-8 and TRBJ1-2; the match to TRBD1 covers 10 bases. The V and J ends lost 3 bases and 7 bases, in that order; junction bases with no gene match: 5. This CDR3 has 14 amino acids. In germline, CDR1 is SGHVS, CDR2 FQNEAQ.

With regard to this clone: Within the sample, other DNA sequences also encode this same CDR3. The chain employs TRBV5-1 and TRBJ1-1; D is undetermined. Germline V gene lookup returns CDR1 SGHRS and CDR2 YFSETQ. The CDR3 contains 13 residues. V lost 0 bases and J 4 bases, leaving 7 bases between the germline ends. The CDR3 coding sequence is TGCGCCAGCAGCTTGGCTTCGGGCACTGAAGCTTTCTTT. This gives the protein CASSLASGTEAFF.

J is TRBJ1-2 and V is TRBV21-1; the table's D call of TRBD1 was not tested on the DNA. TRBV21-1 is flagged as a pseudogene. The CDR3 contains 13 residues. The DNA of the CDR3 is TGTGCCAGCCCCACTGGACAGGTATGCGGCTACACCTTC. It translates to CASPTGQVCGYTF.

The chain has TRBV7-9 and TRBJ2-1; D may be TRBD1 (5 bases). This CDR3 spans 16 amino acids. Between the trimmed V and J ends, which lost 3 bases and 3 bases, there was a span of 15 bases. Germline loops: CDR1 SEHNR, CDR2 FQNEAQ (reference sequence). CDR3 DNA sequence: TGTGCCAGCAGCTTGGGGCGTATTTTCGTCTACAATGAGCAGTTCTTC. This sequence encodes CASSLGRIFVYNEQFF.

DNA of the CDR3: TGTGCCAGCTCACCCGCCGTCCGGGAAAGCTATGGCTACACCTTC. Its protein product is CASSPAVRESYGYTF. The chain carries TRBV18 and TRBJ1-2, with D uncertain. The CDR3 sequence is 15 residues long. V lost 3 bases, J lost 4 bases, and 15 bases lay in between. Germline V gene sequence: CDR1 KGHSH, CDR2 LQKENI.

V and J are TRBV9 and TRBJ1-1, with TRBD1 as a possible D gene (5 bases). The CDR3 consists of 16 residues. Germline V CDR1 and CDR2: SGDLS, YYNGEE. Trimming took off 0 bases at V and 5 bases at J, with 17 bases between the two ends. CDR3 loop: CASSVASNAGGTEAFF. The DNA of the CDR3 is TGTGCCAGCAGCGTAGCCTCCAACGCTGGGGGGACTGAAGCTTTCTTT.

The rearrangement uses TRBV19 and TRBJ2-3, with no clear D. CDR3 length: 12 residues. The germline V and J ends were trimmed by 4 bases and 6 bases, with 8 bases remaining between them. Per germline, CDR1 LNHDA and CDR2 SQIVND (reference sequence). CDR3 coding DNA: TGTGCCAGTAGTACCCCCTTGGATACGCAGTATTTT. This gives the protein CASSTPLDTQYF. Using reference TRBV19 and TRBJ2-3 for the parts outside the CDR3, the full variable domain is DGGITQSPKYLFRKEGQNVTLSCEQNLNHDAMYWYRQDPGQGLRLIYYSQIVNDFQKGDIAEGYSVSREKKESFPLTVTSAQKNPTAFYLCASSTPLDTQYFGPGTRLTVL.

The V call is TRBV7-6, the J call TRBJ1-1, with D possibly matching TRBD1 (5 bases). V lost 5 bases to trimming and J lost 9 bases, with 10 bases between them. Germline V CDR1 and CDR2: SGHVS, FNYEAQ. The CDR3 contains 11 residues. CDR3 in DNA: TGTGCCAGCAGCGCGGGGGGAAAAGCTTTCTTT. Protein product: CASSAGGKAFF.

The chain carries TRBV19 and TRBJ2-5, with D tentatively TRBD1 (5 bases). Deletions cut 1 base from V and 5 bases from J, with 11 bases between. Germline loops: CDR1 LNHDA, CDR2 SQIVND (reference sequence). The CDR3 contains 14 residues. The CDR3 spells CASSIAGNQETQYF. CDR3 sequence (DNA): TGTGCCAGTAGTATAGCAGGGAATCAGGAGACCCAGTACTTC. Using reference TRBV19 and TRBJ2-5 for the parts outside the CDR3, the full variable domain is DGGITQSPKYLFRKEGQNVTLSCEQNLNHDAMYWYRQDPGQGLRLIYYSQIVNDFQKGDIAEGYSVSREKKESFPLTVTSAQKNPTAFYLCASSIAGNQETQYFGPGTRLLVL.

V gene TRBV11-2 combines with J gene TRBJ1-2; TRBD1 matches at 8 bases. V gave up 2 bases and J gave up 14 bases; unmatched junction bases: 10. Germline V lookup: CDR1 SGHAT, CDR2 FQNNGV. The CDR3 length is 13 residues. The DNA of the CDR3 is TGTGCCAGCAGCTTAATGTTCCTACAGGGGGTAACCTTC. Translating it yields CASSLMFLQGVTF.

V usage is TRBV9 and J usage is TRBJ2-1; 8 nucleotides match TRBD2. The junction had 6 bases not matched to a gene; V was cut back by 0 bases and J by 7 bases. Germline-derived CDR1 and CDR2 are SGDLS and YYNGEE. CDR3 length: 15 amino acids. In nucleotides, the CDR3 is TGTGCCAGCAGCGTAGCGGGAGGGCAGGGGAATGAGCAGTTCTTC. Translated: CASSVAGGQGNEQFF.